These T cell receptor beta chains were read from a single sample in a study of shared clonotypes between healthy human individuals. Data came from immunoSEQ multiplex PCR; TCRdb stores just in-frame clones and leaves some out. Among 2 million to 2.5 million clones listed, more than 85% were seen once. The sequenced sample consisted of naive CD4+ T cells from PBMCs. Receptor source: a man aged 18 to 29 in good health. Some clones in this sample may be carry-over from other donors' samples. The CDR3 runs from the conserved cysteine through the conserved F or W. Fields, in order: V gene, clone size, J gene, D gene, CDR3 DNA, CDR3 protein. A D gene is named only where the DNA matches it firmly. Size is stated for part of the rows, as once, few or many counts, or as a class when the clone is expanded.

TRBV5-1	once	TRBJ2-2	.	TGCGCCAGCAGCTTGGAGGCTCGACGGCAGCTTTTAGCGAACACCGGGGAGCTGTTTTTT	CASSLEARRQLLANTGELFF
TRBV5-1	.	TRBJ2-7	TRBD1	TGCGCCAGCAGCGACGGATCAGGGGGCCACGACGAGCAGTACTTC	CASSDGSGGHDEQYF
TRBV5-4	.	TRBJ2-1	.	TGTGCCAGCAGCTTGGCCCTACGGAGTGAGCAGTTCTTC	CASSLALRSEQFF
TRBV7-9	.	TRBJ2-5	.	TGTGCCAGCAGCTTGGGGTATATGGCCCAAGAGACCCAGTACTTC	CASSLGYMAQETQYF
TRBV7-2	.	TRBJ2-1	TRBD1	TGTGCCAGCAGCTTAGCCGGGACAGGGGAAGGTGATGAGCAGTTCTTC	CASSLAGTGEGDEQFF
TRBV9	.	TRBJ1-3	.	TGTGCCAGCAGCGTAGATGGGGGAAGGGTTGGGAACACCATATATTTT	CASSVDGGRVGNTIYF
TRBV29-1	.	TRBJ2-7	.	TGCAGCGTTTCGGGAGCGGGTTTCGAGCAGTACTTC	CSVSGAGFEQYF
TRBV28	.	TRBJ2-7	.	TGTGCCTGGGGGCAGGGGGAGGACTACGAGCAGTACTTC	CAWGQGEDYEQYF
TRBV5-3	.	TRBJ2-2	.	TGTGCCAGAAGCTTGGCGGGCGGGACAGCGAACACCGGGGAGCTGTTTTTT	CARSLAGGTANTGELFF
TRBV7-2	.	TRBJ1-1	TRBD1	TGTGCCAGCAGCGAACAGGGGGGCACTGAAGCTTTCTTT	CASSEQGGTEAFF
TRBV28	.	TRBJ2-7	.	TGTGCCAGCAGTTTGGGTCCACGCCGGATCCCCTACGAGCAGTACTTC	CASSLGPRRIPYEQYF
TRBV5-1	.	TRBJ2-1	.	TGCGCCAGCAGCTTGGACGGACTGATCAATGAGCAGTTCTTC	CASSLDGLINEQFF
TRBV9	.	TRBJ2-7	TRBD2	TGTGCCAGCAGCGCGGGAGGGACTAGCGGGAGCTACGAGCAGTACTTC	CASSAGGTSGSYEQYF
TRBV28	.	TRBJ1-6	.	TGTGCCAGCAGCCGAACCACCTATAATTCACCCCTCCACTTT	CASSRTTYNSPLHF
TRBV2	.	TRBJ2-1	TRBD2	TGTGCCAGCAGTGGCCCTAGCGGGAGGGGCGGAGAGCAGTTCTTC	CASSGPSGRGGEQFF
TRBV7-9	once	TRBJ2-5	TRBD1	TGTGCCAGCAGCGACCCCTGGGACAGCCAAGAGACCCAGTACTTC	CASSDPWDSQETQYF
TRBV7-9	.	TRBJ1-2	.	TGTGCCAGCAGCTCTAACAGGGAATACTATGGCTACACCTTC	CASSSNREYYGYTF
TRBV5-6	.	TRBJ1-2	TRBD1	TGTGCCAGCAGCTTGGACAGGGGATATTCGGACACCTTC	CASSLDRGYSDTF
TRBV7-2	.	TRBJ1-5	.	TGTGCCAGCAGCCCCCGCGCAGGGGATAGGGCTCAGCCCCAGCATTTT	CASSPRAGDRAQPQHF
TRBV5-4	once	TRBJ1-2	TRBD1	TGTGCCAGCAGCCTTGACAGGGCTAACTATGGCTACACCTTC	CASSLDRANYGYTF
TRBV10-3	.	TRBJ2-2	TRBD1	TGTGCCACCAGAGGGACAGTAAATACCGGGGAGCTGTTTTTT	CATRGTVNTGELFF
TRBV10-1	once	TRBJ2-7	TRBD2	TGCGCCAGCAAGTCGGGAGGGGGACTAGAAGCTTACGAGCAGTACTTC	CASKSGGGLEAYEQYF
TRBV15	.	TRBJ1-1	.	TGTGCCACCAGCAGAGGACTCTCCGCCATGAACACTGAAGCTTTCTTT	CATSRGLSAMNTEAFF
TRBV18	.	TRBJ2-5	TRBD2	TGTGCCAGCTCACCACCCCGATCGGGCGGGAGCCTCCGGGAGACCCAGTACTTC	CASSPPRSGGSLRETQYF
TRBV10-3	.	TRBJ1-2	.	TGTGCCATCAGTGGGACTCCCTATGGCTACACCTTC	CAISGTPYGYTF
TRBV5-5	.	TRBJ2-1	TRBD1	TGTGCCAGCAGCTCCCACCGTATGGGACAGCTAGGGATTGGTGAGCAGTTCTTC	CASSSHRMGQLGIGEQFF
TRBV5-6	.	TRBJ1-2	.	TGTGCCAGCAGCCTGGGGGACCGGAGCTATGGCTACACCTTC	CASSLGDRSYGYTF
TRBV27	.	TRBJ2-7	.	TGTGCCAGCAGTTTGCGGCAGGGGGGACAAAACTACGAGCAGTACTTC	CASSLRQGGQNYEQYF
TRBV6-5	.	TRBJ2-1	TRBD2	TGTGCCAGCAGTTCGGGACTAGCGGGAGGGCAGAGTGAGCAGTTCTTC	CASSSGLAGGQSEQFF
TRBV4-1	.	TRBJ2-1	TRBD1	TGCGCCAGCAGCCAAAGGTTGGGACAGTCCTTCAATGAGCAGTTCTTC	CASSQRLGQSFNEQFF